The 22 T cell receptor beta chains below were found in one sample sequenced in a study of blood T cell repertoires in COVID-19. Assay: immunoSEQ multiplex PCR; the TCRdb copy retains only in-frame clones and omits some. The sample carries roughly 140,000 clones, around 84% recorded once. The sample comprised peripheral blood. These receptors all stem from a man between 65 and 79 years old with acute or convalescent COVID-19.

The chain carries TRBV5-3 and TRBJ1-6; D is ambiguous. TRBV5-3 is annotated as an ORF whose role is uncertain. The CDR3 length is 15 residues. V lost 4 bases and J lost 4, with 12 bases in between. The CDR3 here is CARSPRLLYNSPLHF. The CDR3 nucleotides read TGTGCCAGAAGCCCCCGGTTATTATATAATTCACCCCTCCACTTT.

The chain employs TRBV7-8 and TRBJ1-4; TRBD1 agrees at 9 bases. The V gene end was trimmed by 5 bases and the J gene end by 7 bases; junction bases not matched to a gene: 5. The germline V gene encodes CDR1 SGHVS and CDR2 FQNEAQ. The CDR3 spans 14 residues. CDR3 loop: CASSHRDRVEKLFF. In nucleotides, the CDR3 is TGTGCCAGCAGCCACCGGGACAGGGTTGAAAAACTGTTTTTT.

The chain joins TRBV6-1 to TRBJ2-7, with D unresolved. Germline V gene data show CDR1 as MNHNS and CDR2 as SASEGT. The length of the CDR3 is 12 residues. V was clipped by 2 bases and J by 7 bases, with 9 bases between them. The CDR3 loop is CASSEYTLEQYF. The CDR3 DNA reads TGTGCCAGCAGTGAATACACGCTGGAGCAGTACTTC.

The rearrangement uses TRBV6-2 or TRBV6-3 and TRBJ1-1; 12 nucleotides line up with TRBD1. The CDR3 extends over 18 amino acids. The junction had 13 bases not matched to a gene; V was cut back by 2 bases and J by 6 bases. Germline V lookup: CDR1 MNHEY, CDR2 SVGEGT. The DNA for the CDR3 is TGTGCCAGCAGTTACCGGCAACCGGGACAGGGGGCCCTACCTGAAGCTTTCTTT. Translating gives CASSYRQPGQGALPEAFF.

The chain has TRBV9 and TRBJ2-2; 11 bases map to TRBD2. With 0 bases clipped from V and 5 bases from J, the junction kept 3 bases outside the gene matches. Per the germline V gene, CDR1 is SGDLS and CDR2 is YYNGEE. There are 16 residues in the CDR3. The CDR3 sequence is CASSVDLAGGTGELFF. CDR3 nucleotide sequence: TGTGCCAGCAGCGTAGACCTAGCGGGGGGAACCGGGGAGCTGTTTTTT.

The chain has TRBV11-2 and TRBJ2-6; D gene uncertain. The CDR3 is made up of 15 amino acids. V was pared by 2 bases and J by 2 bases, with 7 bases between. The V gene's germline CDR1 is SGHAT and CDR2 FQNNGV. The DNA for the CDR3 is TGTGCCAGCAGCTTAAACGTAGCTGGGGCCAACGTCCTGACTTTC. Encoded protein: CASSLNVAGANVLTF.

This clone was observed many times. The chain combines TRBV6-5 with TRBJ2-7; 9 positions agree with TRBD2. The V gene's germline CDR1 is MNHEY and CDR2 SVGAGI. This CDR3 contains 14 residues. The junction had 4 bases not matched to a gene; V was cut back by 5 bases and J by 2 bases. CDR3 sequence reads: CASSQTSGTYEQYF. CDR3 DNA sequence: TGTGCCAGCAGTCAGACTAGCGGCACCTACGAGCAGTACTTC.

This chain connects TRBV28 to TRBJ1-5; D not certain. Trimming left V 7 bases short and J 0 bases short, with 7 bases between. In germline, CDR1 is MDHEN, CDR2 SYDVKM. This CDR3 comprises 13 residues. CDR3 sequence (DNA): TGTGCCAGCACGGTTTATAGCAATCAGCCCCAGCATTTT. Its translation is CASTVYSNQPQHF.

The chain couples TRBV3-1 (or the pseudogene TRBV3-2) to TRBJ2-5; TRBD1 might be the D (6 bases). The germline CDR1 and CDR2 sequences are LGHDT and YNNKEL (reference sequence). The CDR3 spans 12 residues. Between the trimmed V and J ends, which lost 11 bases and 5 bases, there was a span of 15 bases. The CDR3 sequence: CAGSTGRETQYF. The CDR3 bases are TGTGCCGGATCGACAGGCCGGGAGACCCAGTACTTC.

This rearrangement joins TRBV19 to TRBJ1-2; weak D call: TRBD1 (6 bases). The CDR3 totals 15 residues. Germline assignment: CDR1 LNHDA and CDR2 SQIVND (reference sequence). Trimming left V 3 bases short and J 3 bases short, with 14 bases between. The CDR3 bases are TGTGCCAGTAGTATCCGGACAGCTACTGACTATGGCTACACCTTC. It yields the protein CASSIRTATDYGYTF.

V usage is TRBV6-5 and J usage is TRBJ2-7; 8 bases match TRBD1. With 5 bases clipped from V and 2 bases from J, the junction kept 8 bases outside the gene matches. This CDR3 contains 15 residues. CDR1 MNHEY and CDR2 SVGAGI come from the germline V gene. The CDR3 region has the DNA TGTGCCAGCAGTATCCGGACAGGGCGCCCCTACGAGCAGTACTTC. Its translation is CASSIRTGRPYEQYF.

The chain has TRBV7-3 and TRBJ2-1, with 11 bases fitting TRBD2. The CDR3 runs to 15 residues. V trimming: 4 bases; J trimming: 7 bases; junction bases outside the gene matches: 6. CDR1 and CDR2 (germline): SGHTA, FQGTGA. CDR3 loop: CASSSSGGPQNEQFF. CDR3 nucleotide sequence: TGTGCCAGCAGCTCTAGCGGGGGGCCCCAAAATGAGCAGTTCTTC.

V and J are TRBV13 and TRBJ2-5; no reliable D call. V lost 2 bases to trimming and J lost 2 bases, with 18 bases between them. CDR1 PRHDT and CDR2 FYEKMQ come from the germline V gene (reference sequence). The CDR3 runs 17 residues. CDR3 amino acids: CASSLKPGSLLQETQYF. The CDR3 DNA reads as TGTGCCAGCAGCTTAAAACCCGGGTCGCTCTTACAAGAGACCCAGTACTTC.

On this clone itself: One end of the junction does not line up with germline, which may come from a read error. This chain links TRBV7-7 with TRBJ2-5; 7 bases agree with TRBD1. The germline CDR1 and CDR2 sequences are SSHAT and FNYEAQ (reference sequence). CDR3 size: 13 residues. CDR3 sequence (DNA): TGTGCTAGCAGCCTCGACAGGGAAGAGACCCAGTACTTC. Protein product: CASSLDREETQYF.

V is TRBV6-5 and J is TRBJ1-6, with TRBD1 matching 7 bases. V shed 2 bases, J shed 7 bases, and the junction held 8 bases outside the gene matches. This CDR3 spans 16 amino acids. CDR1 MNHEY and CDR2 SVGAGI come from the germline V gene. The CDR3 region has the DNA TGTGCCAGCAGTTACCCAACAGGGGTTAGAAATTCACCCCTCCACTTT. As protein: CASSYPTGVRNSPLHF.

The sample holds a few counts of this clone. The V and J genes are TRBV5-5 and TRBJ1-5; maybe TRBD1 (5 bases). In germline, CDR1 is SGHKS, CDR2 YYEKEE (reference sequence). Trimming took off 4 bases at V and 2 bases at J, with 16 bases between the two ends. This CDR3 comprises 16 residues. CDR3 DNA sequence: TGTGCCAGCAGCCCCGGGGGGATACGGGGCAATCAGCCCCAGCATTTT. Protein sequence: CASSPGGIRGNQPQHF.

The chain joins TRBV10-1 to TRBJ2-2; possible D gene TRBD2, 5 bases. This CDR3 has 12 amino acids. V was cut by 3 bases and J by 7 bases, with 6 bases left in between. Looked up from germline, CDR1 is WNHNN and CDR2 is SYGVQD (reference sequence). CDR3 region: CASSDGDGELFF. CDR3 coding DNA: TGCGCCAGCAGTGACGGGGACGGGGAGCTGTTTTTT.

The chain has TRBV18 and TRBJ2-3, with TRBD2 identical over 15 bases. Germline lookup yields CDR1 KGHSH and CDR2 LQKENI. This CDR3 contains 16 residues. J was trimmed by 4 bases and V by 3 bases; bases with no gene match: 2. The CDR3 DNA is TGTGCCAGCTCACCGGGACTAGCGGGGGGTGCAGATACGCAGTATTTT. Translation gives CASSPGLAGGADTQYF. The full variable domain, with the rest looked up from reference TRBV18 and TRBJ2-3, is NAGVMQNPRHLVRRRGQEARLRCSPMKGHSHVYWYRQLPEEGLKFMVYLQKENIIDESGMPKERFSAEFPKEGPSILRIQQVVRGDSAAYFCASSPGLAGGADTQYFGPGTRLTVL.

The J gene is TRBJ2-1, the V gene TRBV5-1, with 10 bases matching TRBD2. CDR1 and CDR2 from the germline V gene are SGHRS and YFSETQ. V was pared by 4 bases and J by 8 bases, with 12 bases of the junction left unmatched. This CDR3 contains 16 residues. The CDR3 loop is CASSTHLAGGVDEQFF. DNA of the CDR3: TGCGCCAGCAGCACCCACTTAGCGGGGGGCGTGGATGAGCAGTTCTTC.

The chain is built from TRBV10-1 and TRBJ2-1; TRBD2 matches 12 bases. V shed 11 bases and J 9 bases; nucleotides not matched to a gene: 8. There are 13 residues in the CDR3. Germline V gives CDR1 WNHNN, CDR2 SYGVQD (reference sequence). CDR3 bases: TGCGCCGGCCTACTAGCGGGAGGAAGTGAGCAGTTCTTC. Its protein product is CAGLLAGGSEQFF.

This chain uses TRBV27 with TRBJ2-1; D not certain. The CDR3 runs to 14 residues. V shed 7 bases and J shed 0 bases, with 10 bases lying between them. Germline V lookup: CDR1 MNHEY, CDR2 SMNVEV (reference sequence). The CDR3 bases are TGTGCCAGCAACCGCTTGAGCTCCTACAATGAGCAGTTCTTC. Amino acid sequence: CASNRLSSYNEQFF.

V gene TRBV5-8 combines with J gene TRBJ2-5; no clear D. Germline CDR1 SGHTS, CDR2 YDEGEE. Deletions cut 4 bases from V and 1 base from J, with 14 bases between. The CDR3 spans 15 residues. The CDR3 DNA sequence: TGTGCCAGCAGCGGGCGTGGAACAGCCCAAGAGACCCAGTACTTC. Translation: CASSGRGTAQETQYF.